The entry that follows covers one T cell receptor beta chain sequence. It lacks a known antigen. The junction departs from the called germline gene at one end, perhaps through a read error. This sample's time point label indicates: newly diagnosed GD, antithyroid drugs for less than 3 months. For both TCR sequencing and RNA sequencing, RNA was extracted from PBMCs in TRIzol. The diagnosis of Graves' disease was made according to American Thyroid Association guidelines. Recruitment of patients was carried out at an endocrinology department in Xi'an, China. Each patient gave about 8.1 milliliters of peripheral blood, collected in an EDTA anticoagulant tube. Ficoll Paque Plus density gradient separation was used to isolate PBMCs, and no additional T cell sorting was done. An Agilent 2100 Bioanalyzer and agarose gel were used to check RNA quality, while a NanoDrop 2000 measured RNA concentration. These data are taken from a study of regulatory T cells in long-lasting Graves disease (dated by TCRdb to about 2021). With respect to the entire study: In the newly diagnosed Graves' disease group, patients had been taking antithyroid drugs for less than 3 months. Peripheral blood TCR sequencing and RNA sequencing compared persistent Graves' disease patients with newly diagnosed Graves' disease patients. The study was conducted in China and was registered as a clinical trial. TCR sequencing covered around 13 persistent and approximately 20 newly diagnosed Graves' disease patients, about 35 samples in total. Study-wide conclusions, independent of this receptor: Because the primary lesion, thyroid tissue, could not be accessed, the study looked at peripheral blood alone. Persistent Graves' disease patients showed lower TCR Shannon entropy and fewer highly expanded clones than newly diagnosed patients, suggesting clonal expansion. Persistent patients shared more public clonotypes among themselves (around 3,000) than newly diagnosed patients did (about 900). The small sample size was acknowledged by the authors as a limitation that may reduce accuracy. Sequencing and analysis were limited to the TCR beta chain. TRBV28, TRBJ1-2 and TRBJ2-5 were preferentially used in persistent disease, while TRBV20-1 and TRBJ2-1 were favored in newly diagnosed disease.

From the cysteine through the phenylalanine, the CDR3 covers 15 amino acids. CDR3 DNA is the only sequence kept; it has 45 bases, read in frame from the first base. Taken from the germline V gene (reference sequence), the CDR1 and CDR2 loops are DFQATT and SNEGSKA. Libraries were made using multiplex PCR. These reads were obtained on an Illumina HiSeq 4000. TCR beta libraries were built with iRepertoire HTBI primers and Arm-PCR amplification of CDR3 regions. Before sequencing, the PCR products underwent gel purification. The study's processing was this. Across samples, some 62 TRBV and 14 TRBJ segments were identified and used for gene usage analysis of CDR3 amino acid clonotypes. COPE and FqMerger were used to merge the filtered high-quality paired reads into contigs. BLAST was used to align contigs to the IMGT TRBV, TRBD and TRBJ reference genes, and CDR3 was defined following IMGT. Highly expanded clones were defined as clonotypes with a frequency above 0.1%. Shannon entropy was used to measure repertoire diversity, and the Gini coefficient was used to measure V-J evenness. A clonotype was considered public if more than one individual shared it. TCRdb trimmed the raw reads at Q25, called clones with MiXCR and kept productive beta chains. One record per CDR3 amino acid sequence lists the most common genes and DNA. Here the V and J calls rest on TCRdb's processing, not on the authors' analysis. The sample records 400,000 to 500,000 distinct CDR3 sequences, over 14% of which are singletons. The ten largest clones add up to roughly 7.7% of the sample.

The same data also contributed to another study, on T cells in Graves' hyperthyroidism and ophthalmopathy. From the second report: Stable Graves' hyperthyroidism was defined as no progression to ophthalmopathy during 18 months of follow-up. Hyperthyroidism patients were newly diagnosed, with disease duration under 2 months, and aged 18 to 65 years. Patients with uncontrolled infections, other autoimmune diseases, pregnancy or lactation were excluded. Clinical symptoms, serum thyroxine and TRAb, thyroid ultrasound, and orbital computed tomography formed the basis for the diagnoses. The TCR CDR3 was subjected to a first round of RT-PCR using the HTBI primer set and the Qiagen OneStep RT-PCR kit. Most expanded thyroid clonotypes (frequency above 0.001) were also detected in blood, a finding suggesting that blood repertoires may reflect thyroid immune responses. A model built on a 13 V-J signature distinguished ophthalmopathy from stable hyperthyroidism, reaching roughly 88% sensitivity and about 81% specificity in cross-validation and 80%/75% in testing. In validation, progression to ophthalmopathy was predicted by the model with nearly 71% sensitivity and 72% to 80% specificity, a median of approximately 6.5 months before onset. A discovery cohort of about a hundred patients, roughly 40 with Graves' ophthalmopathy and 57 with stable Graves' hyperthyroidism, was used to find distinguishing TCR V-J signatures. Whether ophthalmopathy could be predicted prospectively was tested in an independent validation cohort made up of some 20 hyperthyroidism patients plus 17 patients who later progressed to ophthalmopathy. The roughly 100 discovery patients were randomly divided into training and test sets at a 7:3 ratio. Thyroid tissue and blood T-cell repertoires from six Graves' hyperthyroidism patients were also compared in the study. Following sampling, methimazole starting at 30 mg daily was given to hyperthyroidism patients, and high-dose intravenous methylprednisolone was given to ophthalmopathy patients. The libraries were constructed in a second round of multiplex PCR and then size-selected and purified. The libraries were sequenced on an Illumina HiSeq2000 using paired-end 100 bp reads. Raw data were processed with SOAPnuke, discarding reads with adapters, uncalled bases, mean Phred below 15, or no exact constant-primer or identifier match. High-quality paired reads were merged with COPE v1.2.5, and unique nucleotide sequences were defined as clonotypes. Clonotypes were aligned to IMGT TRBV, TRBD and TRBJ reference segments using MiTCR v1.1. The analysis included only V-J combinations with a frequency above 0.0001, which together covered more than 98% of the repertoires. A TCS score was defined as the ratio of F50 (clonal expansion) to E x V (chaos), with BLOSUM62-based TCRdist applied between CDR3 peptides within each V-J. Welch's t-statistics and random forest reduced around 520 V-J features to roughly 13, which were used in a naive Bayes classifier (R e1071). No statistical method was used to fix the sample size in advance, and group allocation was not hidden from the investigators. TCR Vbeta CDR3 sequencing of fewer than 150 peripheral blood samples (roughly 43 ophthalmopathy, some 75 hyperthyroidism and roughly 17 progressor patients) is reported in the paper.

This chain is built from TRBV20-1 and TRBJ2-1, and TRBD2 aligns with 8 junction nucleotides. This receptor was taken from a woman in her forties with Graves disease. Donor details come from another sample of the same person, matched by shared clones. The sample here was peripheral blood mononuclear cells (PBMCs), taken at new diagnosis, from a patient treated with antithyroid drugs. The DNA sequence reads TGCGGTGCTAGAGATGTTTTGAGCGGGAGCCATGAGCAGTTCTTC. Translated, it reads CGARDVLSGSHEQFF.